The T cell receptor (beta chain) described here comes from a study of T cell responses to AZD1222 COVID-19 vaccine. Study background: The study pooled second doses at about 4 or about 12 weeks. Study-wide findings and caveats: Variant regions that are unmutated are reportedly the target of nearly half of spike-specific TCRs. Most donors were white British, females outnumbered males, and clonal diversity was possibly underestimated.

The method was immunoSEQ multiplex PCR; TCRdb's version includes in-frame clones alone and lacks a portion of them. The sample holds approximately 100,000 clones; about 89% are singletons and the top ten take approximately 15%. The CDR3 runs to 13 residues. Looked up from germline, CDR1 is MNHEY and CDR2 is SMNVEV (reference sequence). V lost 8 bases, J lost 6 bases, and 14 bases lay in between. With regard to this clone: Its antigen is still unknown.

V is TRBV27 and J is TRBJ2-1; unclear D gene. The material sequenced was peripheral blood, taken on day 0 of AZD1222 vaccination. This TCR derives from an adult in good health. The CDR3 reads CASGLGFSNEQFF. The CDR3 DNA reads TGTGCCAGCGGGCTCGGGTTCTCCAATGAGCAGTTCTTC.